These T cell receptor beta chains were read from a single sample in a study of T-cell reconstitution after alpha-beta-depleted transplantation in children. TCRdb reprocessed the PCR reads with MiXCR, giving one entry per CDR3 protein. The sample lists hundreds of thousands of distinct CDR3 sequences; 10% to 15% were seen once. Here the sequenced sample was PBMCs, mostly from graft donor cells, taken 360 days after TCRalphabeta/CD19-depleted stem cell transplant. The receptors derive from a male patient aged 5 to 17 who had a stem cell transplant for acute myeloid leukemia, so the T cells may come from the graft donor. CDR3s include the opening cysteine and the closing phenylalanine or tryptophan. Each record gives: V gene, J gene, D gene, clone size, CDR3 DNA, CDR3 protein. D genes are given only for firm matches. Clone size is shown for a subset of rows, as once, few, many or a class of expanded clone.

TRBV29-1	TRBJ2-5	-	many	TGCAGCGCCGGGGGGCTAGCGTCTAATGGCGAGACCCAGTACTTC	CSAGGLASNGETQYF
TRBV10-3	TRBJ2-2	-	-	TGTGCCATCAGTGCTGAGGGAACCGGGGAGCTGTTTTTT	CAISAEGTGELFF
TRBV9	TRBJ2-6	-	few	TGTGCCAGCGGTCGCGGGGATATCTCTGGGGCCAACGTCCTGACTTTC	CASGRGDISGANVLTF
TRBV29-1	TRBJ2-1	TRBD2	-	TGCAGCGTTGGTGGGAGGGTCTCCTACAATGAGCAGTTCTTC	CSVGGRVSYNEQFF
TRBV6-1	TRBJ2-3	TRBD1	-	TGTGCCAGCGGGATTGACAGGGGGTCAGATACGCAGTATTTT	CASGIDRGSDTQYF
TRBV6-2/TRBV6-3	TRBJ1-1	-	-	TGTGCCAGCAGGATTGGAAGAAAAGCTTTCTTT	CASRIGRKAFF
TRBV4-1	TRBJ2-6	TRBD2	-	TGCGCCAGCAGCACTCGACTAGCGGGAGGCCCCCTGGGGTCTGGGGCCAACGTCCTGACTTTC	CASSTRLAGGPLGSGANVLTF
TRBV20-1	TRBJ2-7	TRBD2	-	TGCAGTGCTTTTAAAGGACTAGCGGGAGGCCCCGGCTCCTACGAGCAGTACTTC	CSAFKGLAGGPGSYEQYF
TRBV7-9	TRBJ1-5	-	few	TGTGCCAGCAGCTGGGGGGATCAGCCCCAGCATTTT	CASSWGDQPQHF
TRBV7-2	TRBJ2-1	-	many	TGTGCCAGCAGCGCCCGCGCCCCCTACAATGAGCAGTTCTTC	CASSARAPYNEQFF
TRBV20-1	TRBJ1-1	-	-	TGCAGTGCCCGTATTTACATCCTTGACACTGAAGCTTTCTTT	CSARIYILDTEAFF
TRBV5-1	TRBJ2-1	-	-	TGCGCCAGCAGCGCTCTAAGAGGAATGGACAAGGCGTCCCATGAGCAGTTCTTC	CASSALRGMDKASHEQFF
TRBV7-8	TRBJ2-3	-	-	TGTGCCAGCAGCTTAGTCCTTATGAATACGCAGTATTTT	CASSLVLMNTQYF
TRBV20-1	TRBJ2-3	-	few	TGCAGTGCTAGTGGGTGGTGGTCCACAGATACGCAGTATTTT	CSASGWWSTDTQYF
TRBV6-5	TRBJ1-2	-	many	TGTGCCAGCAGTTACTCAGGCAGTACCTCCTATGGCTACACCTTC	CASSYSGSTSYGYTF
TRBV7-2	TRBJ2-3	TRBD1	-	TGTGCCAGCAGCTTCAGTCAGGGGGTTGTTACGCAGTATTTT	CASSFSQGVVTQYF
TRBV7-9	TRBJ2-3	TRBD2	many	TGTGCCAGCAGCCGACCCGGCGGGAGGACAGATACGCAGTATTTT	CASSRPGGRTDTQYF
TRBV6-4	TRBJ2-7	TRBD2	-	TGTGCCTTCTGTTTCGGGCTAGCGGGAGGGCCGATCTCCTACGAGCAGTACTTC	CAFCFGLAGGPISYEQYF
TRBV5-1	TRBJ2-1	-	few	TGCGCCAGCTCCGGGCGCCATGAGCAGTTCTTC	CASSGRHEQFF
TRBV4-3	TRBJ2-1	TRBD2	many	TGCGCCAGCAGCCAAGGAGGGGCTCCTAGCGGAGGCTACAATGAGCAGTTCTTC	CASSQGGAPSGGYNEQFF
TRBV24-1	TRBJ2-5	-	many	TGTGCCACCAGTGATGTGACAGGCCTACAAGAGACCCAGTACTTC	CATSDVTGLQETQYF
TRBV14	TRBJ2-4	-	-	TGTGCCAGCAGCCAAGTGTCGAACATTCAGTACTTC	CASSQVSNIQYF
TRBV24-1	TRBJ2-2	TRBD2	few	TGTGCCACCAGTGGATTGGGGGGGACCGGGGAGCTGTTTTTT	CATSGLGGTGELFF
TRBV5-4	TRBJ1-2	-	-	TGTGCCAGCAGCTCGCCGGGACGACTACCCCCCCAGAAAGGACATAACTATGGCTACACCTTC	CASSSPGRLPPQKGHNYGYTF
TRBV29-1	TRBJ2-3	-	-	TGCAGCGCCCCCTCAGATACGCAGTATTTT	CSAPSDTQYF
TRBV28	TRBJ1-6	TRBD1	few	TGTGCCAGCAGTTTGGGACAGGGGCGTTCACCCCTCCACTTT	CASSLGQGRSPLHF
TRBV7-2	TRBJ2-1	-	few	TGTGCCAGCAGCTTCGCCCAAGTAGCGCCGCTCAATGAGCAGTTCTTC	CASSFAQVAPLNEQFF
TRBV28	TRBJ2-6	TRBD1	few	TGTGCCAGCAGTTTATTTTTAGGGGGCGCGGTAATGTCAATCCCTGGGGCCAACGTCCTGACTTTC	CASSLFLGGAVMSIPGANVLTF
TRBV20-1	TRBJ2-7	TRBD2	-	TGCAGTGCTGAACCGGGACTAGCGGGAGGATACGAGCAGTACTTC	CSAEPGLAGGYEQYF
TRBV18	TRBJ1-1	-	many	TGTGCCAGCTCAACACCGCGGACAGTGAACACTGAAGCTTTCTTT	CASSTPRTVNTEAFF
TRBV5-4	TRBJ1-5	-	few	TGTGCCAGCAGCTTGGGAGGGGTTCAGAGTCAGCCCCAGCATTTT	CASSLGGVQSQPQHF
TRBV4-2	TRBJ2-2	-	many	TGTGCCAGCACCTTGGGGGCGCCGAACACCGGGGAGCTGTTTTTT	CASTLGAPNTGELFF
TRBV20-1	TRBJ2-5	-	few	TGCAGTGCTAGTATCCCTACACAAGAGACCCAGTACTTC	CSASIPTQETQYF
TRBV28	TRBJ2-1	-	many	TGTGCCAGCAGTTCATCGCCTAGCAACTCCCCATTCAATGAGCAGTTCTTC	CASSSSPSNSPFNEQFF
TRBV3-1	TRBJ2-1	-	few	TGTGCCAGCAGCCGGATTAGGGGGGCCACCTACAATGAGCAGTTCTTC	CASSRIRGATYNEQFF
TRBV2	TRBJ2-3	-	many	TGTGCCAGGACCGACTCTACCAGTCCAGATACGCAGTATTTT	CARTDSTSPDTQYF
TRBV20-1	TRBJ2-4	-	many	TGCAGTGCTACGGGAAGCGCCCAAAACATTCAGTACTTC	CSATGSAQNIQYF
TRBV27	TRBJ2-7	-	few	TGTGCCAGCAGTTTTGTGTTATCGGCCTCCTACGAGCAGTACTTC	CASSFVLSASYEQYF
TRBV7-2	TRBJ2-1	-	many	TGTGCCAGCAGCTTAGGGTTAGCGTTCCCTTCCTACAATGAGCAGTTCTTC	CASSLGLAFPSYNEQFF
TRBV19	TRBJ2-1	-	-	TGTGCCAGTAGTAAAGGGTCGGCGACCTACAATGAGCAGTTCTTC	CASSKGSATYNEQFF
TRBV12-3/TRBV12-4	TRBJ2-5	-	many	TGTGCCAGCAGTTCCGGCACCGCGCTGGAGGGATTACAAGAGACCCAGTACTTC	CASSSGTALEGLQETQYF
TRBV20-1	TRBJ2-1	TRBD1	-	TGCAGTGCTGCCGGCCGTCAGGGGGCAAATGAGCAGTTCTTC	CSAAGRQGANEQFF
TRBV12-3/TRBV12-4	TRBJ1-1	TRBD1	-	TGTGCCAGCACCATTATGACAGGGACTGAAGCTTTCTTT	CASTIMTGTEAFF
TRBV5-1	TRBJ2-3	TRBD2	few	TGCGCCAGCAGCTTGGCCGGAGTAGCGGGTTCTGGAGATACGCAGTATTTT	CASSLAGVAGSGDTQYF
TRBV12-3/TRBV12-4	TRBJ2-7	-	few	TGTGCCAGCAGAAGCGACGGAAAGCTCTCCTACGAGCAGTACTTC	CASRSDGKLSYEQYF
TRBV12-3/TRBV12-4	TRBJ1-2	-	few	TGTGCCAGCACCCTTGGAGGGGTGGGCGGCTACACCTTC	CASTLGGVGGYTF
TRBV5-1	TRBJ2-7	-	-	TGCGCCAGCAGCGACCCAGGTCCCGCAACCTTTGGCGAGCAGTACTTC	CASSDPGPATFGEQYF
TRBV18	TRBJ2-7	-	-	TGTGCCAGCTCACCATTGGCCATCTACGAGCAGTACTTC	CASSPLAIYEQYF
TRBV15	TRBJ2-7	TRBD1	-	TGTGCCACCGGAGCTTGGACAGGGGTTTACGAGCAGTACTTC	CATGAWTGVYEQYF
TRBV14	TRBJ2-2	-	many	TGTGCCAGCAGCCAAGCGATCGGCGGGGAGCTGTTTTTT	CASSQAIGGELFF
TRBV29-1	TRBJ2-1	-	few	TGCAGCGTTCAACTCGATGGGAGGCAGGGATTCTACAATGAGCAGTTCTTC	CSVQLDGRQGFYNEQFF
TRBV12-3/TRBV12-4	TRBJ2-7	-	few	TGTGCCAGCAGTCCTACAGGGTTTGGGGAGCAGTACTTC	CASSPTGFGEQYF
TRBV4-3	TRBJ2-7	TRBD2	-	TGCGCCAGCAGCCAAGCAACGGGACTAGCGAACTCCTACGAGCAGTACTTC	CASSQATGLANSYEQYF
TRBV3-1	TRBJ1-2	-	few	TGTGCCAGCAGCCAAGACCGGAGTGGAGGTCCTAACTATGGCTACACCTTC	CASSQDRSGGPNYGYTF
TRBV4-3	TRBJ2-1	-	many	TGCGCCAGCAGCCAAGATGGGGCAGGGTGGGACAATGAGCAGTTCTTC	CASSQDGAGWDNEQFF
TRBV27	TRBJ2-7	-	-	TGTGCCAGCAGTTTACCGGGCCTTCCCCACGAGCAGTACTTC	CASSLPGLPHEQYF
TRBV6-5	TRBJ2-7	-	-	TGTGCCAGCAGTTACCCCGAGCAGTACTTC	CASSYPEQYF
TRBV5-1	TRBJ2-5	TRBD2	-	TGCGCCAGCAGCAGGGGACTAGCGGCGAAAGAGACCCAGTACTTC	CASSRGLAAKETQYF
TRBV20-1	TRBJ2-7	-	few	TGCAGTGCTAATCCACCAGGAGCTGCCTACGAGCAGTACTTC	CSANPPGAAYEQYF
TRBV5-1	TRBJ2-3	-	few	TGCGCCAGCAGCCCCCAGGCCCTCGGGAGTACGCAGTATTTT	CASSPQALGSTQYF